This is a list of T cell receptor beta chains from one sample in a study of CD8 T cells in Susac syndrome. TCRdb re-derived calls from the immunoSEQ multiplex PCR reads in MiXCR, one entry per CDR3 protein. The sample has under 250,000 distinct CDR3 sequences; just under 95% are singletons. Sequencing input: CD4+ T cells from PBMCs. The receptors come from a human donor with multiple sclerosis. CDR3s include the opening cysteine and the closing phenylalanine or tryptophan. The D gene is left open where the match is weak. The listing skips clone size in some rows; elsewhere it reads once, few, many or a size class.

clone_size,v_call,j_call,d_call,cdr3_nt,cdr3_aa
NA,TRBV6-5,TRBJ1-1,TRBD1,TGTGCCAGCAGGTCGGGACAGGTTAACACTGAAGCTTTCTTT,CASRSGQVNTEAFF
NA,TRBV7-8,TRBJ2-5,NA,TGTGCCAGCAGCTCGAGCCGGGACCTAATAGAGACCCAGTACTTC,CASSSSRDLIETQYF
NA,TRBV6-4,TRBJ2-4,NA,TGTGCCAGCAGTGACTCGAATCACCCGGGCATTCAGTACTTC,CASSDSNHPGIQYF
NA,TRBV12-3/TRBV12-4,TRBJ2-3,TRBD1,TGTGCCAGCAGCCGTGACAGGGCATATACGCAGTATTTT,CASSRDRAYTQYF
NA,TRBV20-1,TRBJ1-2,NA,TGCAGTGCTAGACCCGACGGCGGGCTTTTTGGCTACACCTTC,CSARPDGGLFGYTF
NA,TRBV24-1,TRBJ2-5,NA,TGTGCCACCAGTGATTTTAGAGGGGGTAAAGAGACCCAGTACTTC,CATSDFRGGKETQYF
NA,TRBV20-1,TRBJ2-1,NA,TGCAGTGCTAATCGGGACCTTGAGCAGTTCTTC,CSANRDLEQFF
once,TRBV6-6,TRBJ2-1,TRBD1,TGTGCCAGCGTCGGACAGGGGGGATCGAATGAGCAGTTCTTC,CASVGQGGSNEQFF
NA,TRBV6-2/TRBV6-3,TRBJ1-5,NA,TGTGCCAGCAGTTACCCGTGGCAGCCCCAGCATTTT,CASSYPWQPQHF
NA,TRBV7-7,TRBJ2-5,NA,TGTGCTAGCAGCCCCTTGCTTGTCGGGGAGACCCAGTACTTC,CASSPLLVGETQYF
once,TRBV27,TRBJ2-5,NA,TGTGCCAGCAAAGGCGGCGGGGGCGGGTCAGAGACCCAGTACTTC,CASKGGGGGSETQYF
NA,TRBV19,TRBJ1-6,NA,TGTGCCAGTAGTATTTCTCCGAACTATAATTCACCCCTCCACTTT,CASSISPNYNSPLHF
NA,TRBV5-4,TRBJ1-4,NA,TGTGCCAGCAGCTCTCAACAGGGTCAGCTGTTTTTT,CASSSQQGQLFF
NA,TRBV2,TRBJ2-5,NA,TGTGCCAGCAGTAGGGGCCCGCAAGAGACCCAGTACTTC,CASSRGPQETQYF
NA,TRBV11-3,TRBJ2-4,TRBD2,TGTGCCAGCAGCTCCCAAACCGGGACTAGGGACATTCAGTACTTC,CASSSQTGTRDIQYF
NA,TRBV6-6,TRBJ2-7,TRBD1,TGTGCCAGCAATGGACAGGGGACCTACGAGCAGTACTTC,CASNGQGTYEQYF
NA,TRBV20-1,TRBJ2-1,TRBD2,TGCAGTGCAAAGAGAGCGGGGGTAGACAATGAGCAGTTCTTC,CSAKRAGVDNEQFF
once,TRBV7-2,TRBJ1-2,NA,TGTGCCAGCAGCTTGAGGGAACGGGGCTATGGCTACACCTTC,CASSLRERGYGYTF
NA,TRBV3-1,TRBJ2-3,NA,TGTGCCAGCAGCCAAGGAGGAGTTCGGGTCCCCACAGATACGCAGTATTTT,CASSQGGVRVPTDTQYF
NA,TRBV7-8,TRBJ2-3,NA,TGTGCCAGCAGCCCCGCGCGCGGGGGCGGCACGCAGTATTTT,CASSPARGGGTQYF
NA,TRBV4-1,TRBJ2-2,NA,TGCGCCAGCAGCCAAGAACCGGGACACCACACCGGGGAGCTGTTTTTT,CASSQEPGHHTGELFF
NA,TRBV29-1,TRBJ2-3,TRBD1,TGCAGCGTGGTCCTACAGGGGGGCACAGATACGCAGTATTTT,CSVVLQGGTDTQYF
NA,TRBV20-1,TRBJ2-1,NA,TGCAGTGCCGAAGTCCGGAGGGGTTCTGATGAGCAGTTCTTC,CSAEVRRGSDEQFF
NA,TRBV5-4,TRBJ2-6,TRBD1,TGTGCCAGCAGCGGATTGACAGGGGAACACTCTGGGGCCAACGTCCTGACTTTC,CASSGLTGEHSGANVLTF
NA,TRBV30,TRBJ2-2,TRBD2,TGTGCCTGGAGTGTACTAGCGGGAGTCACCGGGGAGCTGTTTTTT,CAWSVLAGVTGELFF
NA,TRBV4-2,TRBJ2-3,NA,TGTGCCAGCAGCCAAGGGACGGATGACTTCGCAGATACGCAGTATTTT,CASSQGTDDFADTQYF
NA,TRBV5-1,TRBJ2-6,TRBD1,TGCGCCAGCAGCTTGGTACCACGGACCGCCGGGACAGGGGCGGTGGGGGCCAACGTCCTGACTTTC,CASSLVPRTAGTGAVGANVLTF
NA,TRBV9,TRBJ1-2,TRBD1,TGTGCCAGCAGCGGGACAGGGTACTATGGCTACACCTTC,CASSGTGYYGYTF
NA,TRBV2,TRBJ1-3,TRBD1,TGTGCCAGCAGTGCCCTAATCTCCGGGACAGAAAGTTCCTCTGGAAACACCATATATTTT,CASSALISGTESSSGNTIYF
NA,TRBV2,TRBJ1-1,NA,TGTGCCAGCATTGTAGAGAACACTGAAGCTTTCTTT,CASIVENTEAFF
NA,TRBV20-1,TRBJ1-1,NA,TGCAGTGTCCGAGGGGATAACACTGAAGCTTTCTTT,CSVRGDNTEAFF
NA,TRBV7-9,TRBJ1-2,TRBD1,TGTGCCAGCAGCTTAGCAGGAGGACAGGAGTACTATGGCTACACCTTC,CASSLAGGQEYYGYTF
once,TRBV29-1,TRBJ1-5,NA,TGCAGCGTTGCACAGGGTGGTAATCAGCCCCAGCATTTT,CSVAQGGNQPQHF
NA,TRBV20-1,TRBJ2-6,NA,TGCAGTGCTTCCTACTCTGGGGCCAACGTCCTGACTTTC,CSASYSGANVLTF
NA,TRBV28,TRBJ2-1,TRBD2,TGTGCCAGCACCTTTGGTGGCGGGGGGGCCAGGAATGAGCAGTTCTTC,CASTFGGGGARNEQFF
once,TRBV5-1,TRBJ1-2,NA,TGCGCCAGCAGCTTGGAACCGGGGCTCAACTATGGCTACACCTTC,CASSLEPGLNYGYTF
NA,TRBV29-1,TRBJ1-2,NA,TGCAGCGTTGTTGGGTCGGGGCTCGGCTACACCTTC,CSVVGSGLGYTF
NA,TRBV6-1,TRBJ2-5,TRBD2,TGTGCCAGCAGTGAAGGAGCGGGAGGGCCCTGGGAGACCCAGTACTTC,CASSEGAGGPWETQYF
NA,TRBV3-1,TRBJ1-1,NA,TGTGCCAGCAGCCAAGATTGGGGCAGGGAAAGGGTGGAAGCTTTCTTT,CASSQDWGRERVEAFF
NA,TRBV18,TRBJ2-1,TRBD2,TGTGCCAGCTCACCCTCCAGCGGGAGGGCTAATGAGCAGTTCTTC,CASSPSSGRANEQFF
NA,TRBV20-1,TRBJ2-3,NA,TGCAGTGCCCCCGATAGAGTGGCGGGATACGCAGATACGCAGTATTTT,CSAPDRVAGYADTQYF
NA,TRBV24-1,TRBJ1-2,TRBD1,TGTGCCACCAGTGACCCCCGGGACAGGCCCTATGGCTACACCTTC,CATSDPRDRPYGYTF
NA,TRBV4-1,TRBJ2-5,NA,TGCGCCAGCAGCCAAGCGACTTTGACAGTTCAAGAGACCCAGTACTTC,CASSQATLTVQETQYF
NA,TRBV5-1,TRBJ1-1,TRBD1,TGCGCCAGCAGCCAAGCAGGGGGGGCGCCGACTGAAGCTTTCTTT,CASSQAGGAPTEAFF
NA,TRBV12-3/TRBV12-4,TRBJ2-5,NA,TGTGCCAGCAGTTTAATAGGGGTGGAGACCCAGTACTTC,CASSLIGVETQYF
NA,TRBV20-1,TRBJ2-3,NA,TGCAGTGCTAGAGATCGTGCTATAGGGACAGATACGCAGTATTTT,CSARDRAIGTDTQYF
NA,TRBV6-6,TRBJ2-1,NA,TGTGCCAGCACCCTCCCCGAGGGTCCCAATTACAATGAGCAGTTCTTC,CASTLPEGPNYNEQFF
NA,TRBV20-1,TRBJ2-5,NA,TGCAGTGCTAGTAAGACAGCGGGTGAGACCCAGTACTTC,CSASKTAGETQYF
NA,TRBV29-1,TRBJ2-1,NA,TGCAGCGTTGGTTCTAGGCACAATGAGCAGTTCTTC,CSVGSRHNEQFF
NA,TRBV5-1,TRBJ2-7,NA,TGCGCCAGCAGCTTGGAAAGGATCGCTGGCGAGCAGTACTTC,CASSLERIAGEQYF
NA,TRBV12-3/TRBV12-4,TRBJ1-5,TRBD1,TGTGCCAGCAGTCTACAGGGGAGCAATCAGCCCCAGCATTTT,CASSLQGSNQPQHF
NA,TRBV20-1,TRBJ2-7,TRBD2,TGCAGTGCTAGAGACGGGACTAGCGGGGGCTACGAGCAGTACTTC,CSARDGTSGGYEQYF
NA,TRBV12-3/TRBV12-4,TRBJ2-1,TRBD1,TGTGCCAGCAGACCTGACAGGGGGCGCTTCGATGAGCAGTTCTTC,CASRPDRGRFDEQFF
NA,TRBV24-1,TRBJ2-5,NA,TGTGCCACCAGTGATCGAGCCGGGATTCGGGGAGAGACCCAGTACTTC,CATSDRAGIRGETQYF
NA,TRBV19,TRBJ2-3,NA,TGTGCCAGTAGTATAGGGAATACGCAGTATTTT,CASSIGNTQYF
NA,TRBV19,TRBJ1-1,NA,TGTGCCAGTACCATGACAGTTATCTTTGAAGCTTTCTTT,CASTMTVIFEAFF
NA,TRBV6-5,TRBJ1-1,NA,TGTGCCAGCAGTTACTCGGGCCCGGGGACTGAAGCTTTCTTT,CASSYSGPGTEAFF